A selection of T cell receptor beta chains follows, all from one sample in a study of shared clonotypes between healthy human individuals. TCRdb keeps only in-frame clones here, not all; method: immunoSEQ multiplex PCR. This table has about 2 million clones, about 95% appearing once. Source material: naive CD4+ T cells sorted from blood. The receptors derive from a young man in good health. CDR3s include the opening cysteine and the closing phenylalanine or tryptophan. The D gene is left open where the match is weak. Not every row has a clone size; where given, it reads once, few, many or a size class.

v_gene: TRBV5-6
j_gene: TRBJ2-5
len: 12
abundance: -
d_gene: -
CDR3aa: CASSVAKETQYF
CDR3nt: TGTGCCAGCAGCGTTGCCAAGGAGACCCAGTACTTC

v_gene: TRBV21-1
j_gene: TRBJ2-7
len: 14
abundance: -
d_gene: -
CDR3aa: CASSPWDAGREQYF
CDR3nt: TGTGCCAGCAGCCCCTGGGATGCAGGGCGCGAGCAGTACTTC

v_gene: TRBV9
j_gene: TRBJ1-3
len: 17
abundance: few
d_gene: -
CDR3aa: CASSVGTRGYSGNTIYF
CDR3nt: TGTGCCAGCAGCGTAGGGACGAGGGGTTACTCTGGAAACACCATATATTTT

v_gene: TRBV6-5
j_gene: TRBJ1-4
len: 14
abundance: -
d_gene: TRBD1
CDR3aa: CASRGTGHNEKLFF
CDR3nt: TGTGCCAGCAGAGGGACAGGACATAATGAAAAACTGTTTTTT

v_gene: TRBV4-1
j_gene: TRBJ2-3
len: 17
abundance: -
d_gene: -
CDR3aa: CASSQDGASVRTDTQYF
CDR3nt: TGCGCCAGCAGCCAAGATGGGGCTAGCGTCCGCACAGATACGCAGTATTTT

v_gene: TRBV5-6
j_gene: TRBJ2-3
len: 15
abundance: -
d_gene: -
CDR3aa: CASSRGGRYTDTQYF
CDR3nt: TGTGCCAGCAGCCGAGGGGGACGGTACACAGATACGCAGTATTTT

v_gene: TRBV18
j_gene: TRBJ1-1
len: 14
abundance: -
d_gene: -
CDR3aa: CASSPTAGGTEAFF
CDR3nt: TGTGCCAGCTCACCTACCGCGGGGGGGACTGAAGCTTTCTTT

v_gene: TRBV5-1
j_gene: TRBJ2-7
len: 14
abundance: -
d_gene: TRBD2
CDR3aa: CASSPRGTNYEQYF
CDR3nt: TGCGCCAGCAGCCCGCGGGGGACCAACTACGAGCAGTACTTC

v_gene: TRBV7-6
j_gene: TRBJ2-3
len: 13
abundance: -
d_gene: TRBD1
CDR3aa: CASQGQLTDTQYF
CDR3nt: TGTGCCAGCCAGGGACAGCTCACAGATACGCAGTATTTT

v_gene: TRBV29-1
j_gene: TRBJ2-5
len: 14
abundance: once
d_gene: -
CDR3aa: CSGYRDSRQETQYF
CDR3nt: TGCAGCGGATACCGGGACTCAAGACAAGAGACCCAGTACTTC

v_gene: TRBV5-1
j_gene: TRBJ2-6
len: 16
abundance: -
d_gene: -
CDR3aa: CASRGASPSGANVLTF
CDR3nt: TGCGCCAGCAGGGGGGCCTCGCCCTCTGGGGCCAACGTCCTGACTTTC

v_gene: TRBV4-2
j_gene: TRBJ2-1
len: 16
abundance: -
d_gene: -
CDR3aa: CASSLEGGAGGDEQFF
CDR3nt: TGTGCCAGCAGCCTCGAGGGGGGGGCCGGAGGGGATGAGCAGTTCTTC

v_gene: TRBV5-1
j_gene: TRBJ1-6
len: 15
abundance: -
d_gene: TRBD1
CDR3aa: CASSLAPQGQSPLHF
CDR3nt: TGCGCCAGCAGCTTGGCTCCACAGGGGCAATCACCCCTCCACTTT

v_gene: TRBV5-1
j_gene: TRBJ2-5
len: 15
abundance: -
d_gene: -
CDR3aa: CASSLESPGQETQYF
CDR3nt: TGCGCCAGCAGCTTGGAGTCTCCGGGGCAAGAGACCCAGTACTTC

v_gene: TRBV5-8
j_gene: TRBJ1-2
len: 14
abundance: few
d_gene: TRBD1
CDR3aa: CASSWGDRSYGYTF
CDR3nt: TGTGCCAGCAGCTGGGGGGACAGAAGCTATGGCTACACCTTC

v_gene: TRBV5-6
j_gene: TRBJ1-2
len: 14
abundance: -
d_gene: -
CDR3aa: CASSRLTGNWDYTF
CDR3nt: TGTGCCAGCAGCCGCCTTACAGGGAATTGGGACTACACCTTC